This TCR beta chain was sequenced during a study of blood T cell repertoires in COVID-19 (dated by TCRdb to the early 2020s). Turning to the overall study: Samples covering the acute and convalescent phases of COVID-19 were provided by collaborators in the United States, Italy and Spain. Where HLA class I and class II types were available, the types were taken from metadata supplied by the sample provider, not from assay-based typing. Sample metadata almost always included a de-identified subject ID, COVID-19 status, age in years and sex. The prospective study material was composed of cDNA or gDNA derived from T cells, B-cell-depleted T cells, or PBMCs. The repertoires were released in a freely available public database meant as a resource for research on the immune response to SARS-CoV-2. The dataset comprised deeply sampled blood TCRbeta repertoires from subjects exposed to, actively infected with, or recovered from COVID-19. The samples were drawn from two sources: the first 160 participants of the ongoing ImmuneRACE study, and fewer than 1,500 subjects contributed by 6 global collaborators.

Whole blood was collected in K2EDTA tubes by collaborating institutions according to the institutions' own protocols. For TCRbeta analysis, collaborators shipped samples as frozen whole blood, isolated PBMCs, or DNA extracted from either of those sample types. V and J are truncated by 7 bases and 2 bases respectively, leaving an intervening sequence of 11 bases. The CDR3 covers 13 residues, taking in both the cysteine and the phenylalanine. Just CDR3 DNA is preserved here, 39 bases in frame from base 1. Via the germline V gene (reference sequence), CDR1 is SEHNR and CDR2 FQNEAQ. General findings and caveats noted by the study authors: The quantity of clinical and demographic metadata differed by source and by participant and was supplied without curation.

This clone has just one count. Its recognized antigen is unknown. No per-base quality is available; no much larger clone lies one base away. The immunoSEQ Assay, a bias-controlled multiplex PCR, was used to amplify TCRbeta CDR3 regions from genomic DNA. Concerning the study's data processing: The number of nucleated cells in each sample was estimated from the amplification of reference gene primers within the assay. To quantify the absolute abundance of each unique TCRbeta CDR3 rearrangement, sequence reads were collapsed and filtered. For each sample, productive Simpson clonality was calculated by taking the square root of Simpson's diversity index across productive rearrangements. In its TCRdb copy, this immuneACCESS table keeps in-frame sequences only and misses some clones. Where compared with another copy, unresolved V genes explain less than half of these, and the others have no known cause. The D gene and trimming were derived from the DNA, and the V and J assignments and clone size from that table. This sample has under 170,000 clones in its table, and 80% to 90% of those were observed once. The ten largest account for 2.5% to 4% of the sample.

Sequencing input: peripheral blood. The sequence derives from a man between 65 and 79 years old with acute or convalescent COVID-19. The rearranged chain carries TRBV7-9 and TRBJ1-1; TRBD1 might be the D gene, on 6 matching bases. The DNA sequence reads TGTGCCAGCAACTCGGGACACAACACTGAAGCTTTCTTT. It translates to CASNSGHNTEAFF.